The clone carrying this T cell receptor (beta chain) occurred a few times. Antigen specificity is unknown. The data originate from a study of identical twins. Study outcomes and limitations: Where beta out-of-frame sequences were concerned, excess twin sharing was weaker. Invariant cells of the MAIT and iNKT types might have partly distorted the zero-insertion analyses.

This CDR3 comprises 14 residues. The ends lost 9 bases at V and 1 base at J; junction bases unmatched: 4. From germline, CDR1 is LGHDT and CDR2 YNNKEL (reference sequence). Each CDR3 protein is one row after TCRdb ran MiXCR on the 5' RACE reads. Of roughly 230,000 distinct CDR3 sequences listed, approximately 8.3% are singletons. These data were also filed under a second study, of yellow fever vaccine responses in identical twins. That source reports: Twins reportedly showed a vaccine T cell response that seemed partly convergent and partly personalized.

The chain couples TRBV3-1 to TRBJ2-1, with TRBD1 identical over 9 bases. The sequence was collected from a woman younger than 30 in good health. The sequencing input was CD8+ T cells sorted from blood. CDR3 in DNA: TGTGCCAGACAGGGGGCTTGTTCCTACAATGAGCAGTTCTTC. It codes for CARQGACSYNEQFF.